This TCR beta chain emerged from a study of T-cell memory formation after mild COVID-19 (dated by TCRdb to the early 2020s). Regarding the study in general: TCR sequence clusters from the two donors were found to be largely donor specific. The cohort was made up of two young adult volunteers, one female and one male, who were previously healthy. Longitudinal TCRalpha and TCRbeta repertoire sequencing tracked T-cell clones expanding and contracting after mild COVID-19 in a couple of donors. What the research found in general, with its limitations: The detection of some responding clones in pre-infection memory suggests that pre-existing cross-reactive memory T cells joined the SARS-CoV-2 response. Contracting CD4+ clones were located mainly in the CM and EM memory subsets, whereas CD8+ clones were found to be enriched in EMRA. The second-wave clones that peaked on day 37 were not confirmed to be SARS-CoV-2 specific. Only a couple of mild cases were covered in the study, and larger cohorts including severe cases with pre-infection samples were considered necessary. From day 15 to 85, contracting clones showed balanced CD4/CD8 phenotypes, whereas a second wave of clones that expanded from day 15 to 37 leaned towards CD4+.

PBMCs were isolated by Ficoll-Paque density gradient centrifugation. This clonotype occurred a few times. It lacks a known antigen. No much larger clone exists at a distance of one base, and base qualities are not known. The CDR3 contains 14 residues, cysteine and phenylalanine counted. The DNA shown is the 42-base CDR3, in frame from base 1. V sheds 2 bases and J sheds 0 bases, leaving 9 bases between their ends. The germline V gene (reference sequence) provides CDR1 GTSNPN and CDR2 SVGIG. The sample was run on an Illumina NovaSeq 6000. cDNA libraries for TCRalpha and TCRbeta were prepared by 5'RACE using constant-segment primers, with sample barcodes and unique molecular identifiers added. Trizol reagent was used to extract RNA from every sample. The libraries were amplified in two PCR steps, and the second step added a second sample barcode and Illumina TruSeq adapters. Sequencing of the libraries was done on an Illumina NovaSeq, producing 2 x 150 bp paired-end reads. Per the authors' processing: With migec v1.2.7, reads were demultiplexed and then collapsed into UMI-guided consensus sequences. Using mixcr v2.1.11, UMI consensuses were aligned to TRA and TRB V and J templates and then assembled into clonotypes. A clonotype was counted as expanded or contracted only when both edgeR and NoisET called the clonotype significant, with the noise models trained on biological replicates. edgeR calls used a false discovery rate-adjusted p below 0.01 and a log2 fold-change threshold of 1. As an exploratory analysis of dynamics, max-normalized trajectories of the 1000 most abundant clonotypes were examined with PCA combined with hierarchical clustering. The CD4 or CD8 phenotype of responding clones was assigned using the separately sequenced CD4+ and CD8+ repertoires. The raw public data were reprocessed by TCRdb itself: fastp quality trimming at Q25, MiXCR clonotype calling, in-frame beta chains only. Identical CDR3 protein sequences are pooled into one entry, listed with their most common genes and DNA. These V and J calls rely on TCRdb rather than the paper's analysis. This sample has 450,000 to 650,000 distinct CDR3 sequences in its table, and roughly 20% of those were observed once. Of the sample, under 8.5% falls within the top ten clones.

The TCR sequence derives from an adult woman who had mild COVID-19 (a few samples of this study predate the infection). The sample titles of this study are shuffled in the database, so cell type and time point are left out; the donor was told from shared clones. Source material: PBMCs or a T cell subset sorted from them (not recorded which). This chain is built from TRBV30 and TRBJ2-3; TRBD2 could be the D gene, as 5 bases match. The nucleotides read TGTGCCTGGAGTACGGGGTCGAGCACAGATACGCAGTATTTT. Its protein reads: CAWSTGSSTDTQYF.